This TCR beta chain was sequenced for a study of shared clonotypes between healthy human individuals. Turning to the study itself: There were three CD4 naive, three CD4 memory, two CD8 naive and one CD8 memory plates per donor.

A remark on this clone: This sample also contains other DNA sequences that code for the same CDR3.

It was roughly 210 ng DNA, about 30,000 T cell genomes, that sorted-subset replicate PCRs used. The data were produced by immunoSEQ multiplex PCR, yet TCRdb's version contains in-frame clones alone and is incomplete. The sample has about 530,000 clones, around 96% seen once; the top ten hold approximately 0.062%. The CDR3 has 12 residues. V was clipped by 2 bases and J by 7 bases, with 8 bases between them. Germline lookup yields CDR1 MDHEN and CDR2 SYDVKM. The chain combines TRBV28 with TRBJ1-1; a possible D gene is TRBD1 (5 bases). The sample was naive CD4+ T cells sorted from blood. Subset given: CD45RA+ positively selected. The receptor comes from a young woman in good health. The CDR3 is CASSLGGYEAFF. The CDR3 nucleotides read TGTGCCAGCAGTTTAGGGGGTTATGAAGCTTTCTTT.